This T cell receptor beta chain emerged from a study of blood T cell repertoires in COVID-19. V trimming: 0 bases; J trimming: 5 bases; junction bases outside the gene matches: 4. The CDR3 runs 15 residues. Germline V gene sequence: CDR1 SGDLS, CDR2 YYNGEE. Researchers sorted participants into cohorts using their self-reported clinical history. Donors in Cohort 3 counted as recovered after two negative PCRs, clearance, or symptom resolution. In the original processing: Reference gene primer amplification in the assay estimated nucleated cell counts. Repertoires were generated with immunoSEQ multiplex PCR, while TCRdb's copy carries only in-frame clones and drops some. D and trimming come from the DNA, and the V and J calls and clone size come from that table. Of about 240,000 clones listed, around 89% are singletons.

The J gene is TRBJ1-5, the V gene TRBV9, with 8 bases matching TRBD1. The sequence was obtained from a woman aged 25-40 years who had recovered from COVID-19. Sequenced: PBMCs or T cells enriched from blood (not recorded which). CDR3 region: CASSVEGQAHQPQHF. In DNA form, the CDR3 reads TGTGCCAGCAGCGTAGAGGGACAGGCTCATCAGCCCCAGCATTTT. Together with reference TRBV9 and TRBJ1-5, the CDR3 gives the full variable domain: DSGVTQTPKHLITATGQRVTLRCSPRSGDLSVYWYQQSLDQGLQFLIQYYNGEERAKGNILERFSAQQFPDLHSELNLSSLELGDSALYFCASSVEGQAHQPQHFGDGTRLSIL.